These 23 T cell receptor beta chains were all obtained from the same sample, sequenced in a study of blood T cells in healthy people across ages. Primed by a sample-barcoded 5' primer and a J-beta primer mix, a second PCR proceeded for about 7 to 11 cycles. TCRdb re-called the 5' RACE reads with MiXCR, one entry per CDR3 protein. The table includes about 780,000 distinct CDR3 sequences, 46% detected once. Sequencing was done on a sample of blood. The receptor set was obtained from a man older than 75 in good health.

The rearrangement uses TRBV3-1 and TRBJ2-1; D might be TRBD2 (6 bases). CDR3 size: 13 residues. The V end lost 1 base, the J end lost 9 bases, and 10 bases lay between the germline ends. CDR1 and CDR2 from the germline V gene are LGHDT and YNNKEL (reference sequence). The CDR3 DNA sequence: TGTGCCAGCAGCCAAGTGAGAGCGGGTGAGCAGTTCTTC. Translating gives CASSQVRAGEQFF.

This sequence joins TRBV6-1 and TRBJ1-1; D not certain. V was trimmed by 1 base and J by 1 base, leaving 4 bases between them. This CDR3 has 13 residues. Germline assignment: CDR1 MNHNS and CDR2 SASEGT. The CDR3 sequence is CASSEVANTEAFF. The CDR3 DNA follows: TGTGCCAGCAGTGAAGTGGCGAACACTGAAGCTTTCTTT.

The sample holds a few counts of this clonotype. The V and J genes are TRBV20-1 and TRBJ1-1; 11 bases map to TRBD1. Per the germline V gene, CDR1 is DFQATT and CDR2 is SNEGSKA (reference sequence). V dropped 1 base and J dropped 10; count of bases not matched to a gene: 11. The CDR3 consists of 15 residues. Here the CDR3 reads CSARVPGQGGFVAFF. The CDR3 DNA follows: TGCAGTGCTAGAGTACCGGGACAGGGGGGTTTTGTAGCTTTCTTT.

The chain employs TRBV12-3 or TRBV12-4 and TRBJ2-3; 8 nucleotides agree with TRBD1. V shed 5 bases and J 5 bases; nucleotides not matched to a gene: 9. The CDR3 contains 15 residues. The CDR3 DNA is TGTGCCAGCAGTCTGCAGGGGGCTTGGGGAGATACGCAGTATTTT. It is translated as CASSLQGAWGDTQYF.

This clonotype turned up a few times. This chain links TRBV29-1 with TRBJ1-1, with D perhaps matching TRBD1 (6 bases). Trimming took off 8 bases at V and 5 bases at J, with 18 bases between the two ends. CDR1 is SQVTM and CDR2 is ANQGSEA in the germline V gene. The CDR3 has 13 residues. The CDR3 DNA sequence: TGCAGCTCAAGCGGGGGGCTGTGGACTGAAGCTTTCTTT. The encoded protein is CSSSGGLWTEAFF.

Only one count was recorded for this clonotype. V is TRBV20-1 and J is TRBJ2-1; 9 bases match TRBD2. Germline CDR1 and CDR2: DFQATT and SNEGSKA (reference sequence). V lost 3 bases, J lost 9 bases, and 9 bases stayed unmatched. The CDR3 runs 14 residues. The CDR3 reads CSARVAGGPGEQFF. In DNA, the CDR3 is TGCAGTGCTAGGGTGGCGGGAGGGCCAGGTGAGCAGTTCTTC.

CDR3 DNA: TGTGCCAGCAGTTTGGGTACTAGGACCCACGAGCAGTACTTC. This encodes CASSLGTRTHEQYF. The V gene is TRBV12-3 or TRBV12-4, the J gene TRBJ2-7, with D perhaps TRBD2 (5 bases). This CDR3 contains 14 residues. V was clipped by 3 bases and J by 5 bases, with 14 bases between them.

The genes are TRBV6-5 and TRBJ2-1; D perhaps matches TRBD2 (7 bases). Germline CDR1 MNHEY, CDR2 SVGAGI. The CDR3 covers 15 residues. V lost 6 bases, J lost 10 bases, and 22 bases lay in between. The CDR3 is CASSNTRGGAYEQFF. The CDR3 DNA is TGTGCCAGCAGCAACACTAGGGGGGGGGCCTACGAGCAGTTCTTC.

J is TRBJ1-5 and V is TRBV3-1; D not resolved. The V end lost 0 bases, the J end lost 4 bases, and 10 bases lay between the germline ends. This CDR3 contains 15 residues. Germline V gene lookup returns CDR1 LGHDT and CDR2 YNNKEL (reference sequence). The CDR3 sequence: CASSQEGYRNQPQHF. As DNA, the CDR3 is TGTGCCAGCAGCCAAGAAGGGTATCGGAATCAGCCCCAGCATTTT. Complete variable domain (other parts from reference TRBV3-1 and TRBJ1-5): DTAVSQTPKYLVTQMGNDKSIKCEQNLGHDTMYWYKQDSKKFLKIMFSYNNKELIINETVPNRFSPKSPDKAHLNLHINSLELGDSAVYFCASSQEGYRNQPQHFGDGTRLSIL.

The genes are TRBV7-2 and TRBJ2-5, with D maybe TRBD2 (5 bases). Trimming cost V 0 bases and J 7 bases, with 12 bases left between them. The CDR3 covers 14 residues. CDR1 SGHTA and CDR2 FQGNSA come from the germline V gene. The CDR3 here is CASSLAEALGTQYF. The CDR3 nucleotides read TGTGCCAGCAGCTTAGCGGAGGCCTTGGGGACCCAGTACTTC.

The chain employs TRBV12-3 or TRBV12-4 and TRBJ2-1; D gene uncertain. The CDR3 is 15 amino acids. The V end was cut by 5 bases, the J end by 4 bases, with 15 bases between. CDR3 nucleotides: TGTGCCAGCAGTAACGATGGGCCGTCTTACAATGAGCAGTTCTTC. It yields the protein CASSNDGPSYNEQFF.

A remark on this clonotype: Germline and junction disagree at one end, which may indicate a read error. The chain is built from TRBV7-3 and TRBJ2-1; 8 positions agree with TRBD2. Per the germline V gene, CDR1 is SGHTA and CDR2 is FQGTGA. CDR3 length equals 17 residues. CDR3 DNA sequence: TGTGCCGGCAGCTTAGCGCCTAGCGGGTCGGGGGAAAATGAGCAGTTCTTC. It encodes CAGSLAPSGSGENEQFF.

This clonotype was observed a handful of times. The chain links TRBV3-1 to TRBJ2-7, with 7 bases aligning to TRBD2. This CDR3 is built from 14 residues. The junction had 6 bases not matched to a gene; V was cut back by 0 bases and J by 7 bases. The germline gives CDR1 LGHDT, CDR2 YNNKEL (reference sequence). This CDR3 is CASSQDWASGEQYF. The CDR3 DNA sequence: TGTGCCAGCAGCCAAGACTGGGCTAGCGGAGAGCAGTACTTC.

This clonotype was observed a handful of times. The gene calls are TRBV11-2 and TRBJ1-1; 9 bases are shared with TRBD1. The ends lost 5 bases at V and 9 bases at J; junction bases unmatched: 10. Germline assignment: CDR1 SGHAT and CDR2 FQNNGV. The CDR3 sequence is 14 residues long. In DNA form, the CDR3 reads TGTGCCAGCAGCCAACCGGGACAGGGTATTAAAGCTTTCTTT. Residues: CASSQPGQGIKAFF.

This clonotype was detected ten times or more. CDR3 in DNA: TGCGCCAGTCGACTTAGCGGGGCCCTCGATGAGCAGTTCTTC. Residues: CASRLSGALDEQFF. The V and J genes are TRBV5-1 and TRBJ2-1, with 8 bases that match TRBD2. CDR1 is SGHRS, CDR2 YFSETQ, per germline. The CDR3 sequence is 14 residues long. V shed 8 bases, J shed 8 bases, and the junction held 12 bases outside the gene matches.

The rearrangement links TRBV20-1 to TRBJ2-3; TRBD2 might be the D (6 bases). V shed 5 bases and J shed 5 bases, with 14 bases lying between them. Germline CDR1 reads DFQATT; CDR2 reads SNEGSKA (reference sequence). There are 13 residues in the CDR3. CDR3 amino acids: CSAPDGGKDTQYF. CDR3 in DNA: TGCAGTGCTCCTGATGGCGGGAAAGATACGCAGTATTTT.

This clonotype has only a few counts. The CDR3 sequence: CASSLRQQVPGELFF. DNA for the CDR3: TGTGCCAGCAGCTTACGGCAACAGGTGCCCGGGGAGCTGTTTTTT. The chain employs TRBV13 and TRBJ2-2; tentatively, D is TRBD1 (5 bases). The CDR3 has 15 amino acids. The V gene's germline CDR1 is PRHDT and CDR2 FYEKMQ (reference sequence). Trimming removed 2 bases from V and 6 bases from J, with 13 bases in between.

CDR3 nucleotides: TGCAGTGCTAGAGGGGGGGTCCAAGTGGGAGTAAGCTCCTACAATGAGCAGTACTTC. Its translation: CSARGGVQVGVSSYNEQYF. The chain employs TRBV20-1 and TRBJ2-1; tentatively, D is TRBD2 (6 bases). The DNA end lines up better with TRBJ2-7; the J call may be wrong. Germline CDR1 DFQATT, CDR2 SNEGSKA (reference sequence). This CDR3 is built from 19 residues.

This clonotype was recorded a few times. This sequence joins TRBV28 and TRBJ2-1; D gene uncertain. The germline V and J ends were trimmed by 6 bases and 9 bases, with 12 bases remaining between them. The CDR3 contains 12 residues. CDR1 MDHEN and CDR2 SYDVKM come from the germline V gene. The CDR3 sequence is CASSRWVSEQFF. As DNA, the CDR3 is TGTGCCAGCAGCCGGTGGGTGAGTGAGCAGTTCTTC.

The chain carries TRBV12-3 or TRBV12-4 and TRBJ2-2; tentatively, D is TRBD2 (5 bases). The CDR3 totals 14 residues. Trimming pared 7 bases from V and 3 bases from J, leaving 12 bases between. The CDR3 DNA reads TGTGCCAGCAATGGTAGGACTTACACCGGGGAGCTGTTTTTT. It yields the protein CASNGRTYTGELFF.

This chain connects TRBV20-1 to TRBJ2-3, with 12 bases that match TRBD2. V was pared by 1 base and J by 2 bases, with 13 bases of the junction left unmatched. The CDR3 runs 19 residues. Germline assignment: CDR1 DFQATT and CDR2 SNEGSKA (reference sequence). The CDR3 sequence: CSARVWSLAGGLTTDTQYF. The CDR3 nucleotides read TGCAGTGCTAGAGTTTGGTCGCTAGCGGGAGGGCTAACCACAGATACGCAGTATTTT.

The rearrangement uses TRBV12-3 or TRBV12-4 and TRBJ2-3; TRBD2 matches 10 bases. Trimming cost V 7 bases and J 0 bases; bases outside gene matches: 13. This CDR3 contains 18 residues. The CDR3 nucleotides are TGTGCCAGCACCGGACCTAGCGGGAGTAGCCTTAGCACAGATACGCAGTATTTT. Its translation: CASTGPSGSSLSTDTQYF.

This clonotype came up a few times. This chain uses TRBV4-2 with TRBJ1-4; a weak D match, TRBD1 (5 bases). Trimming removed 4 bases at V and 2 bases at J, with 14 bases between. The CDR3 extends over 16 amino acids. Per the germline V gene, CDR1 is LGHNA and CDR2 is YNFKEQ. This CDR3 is CASSREGPGTNEKLFF. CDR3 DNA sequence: TGTGCCAGCAGCCGAGAGGGCCCAGGGACTAATGAAAAACTGTTTTTT.